The entry below gives a single TCR beta chain sequence along with its context. The data originate from a study of shared T cell receptors in the human thymus. Assay used: immunoSEQ multiplex PCR; TCRdb lists only in-frame clones, some missing. The sample lists some 700,000 clones, around nine tenths occurring once. The germline V gene has CDR1 ENHRY and CDR2 SYGVKD. There are 15 residues in the CDR3. V lost 5 bases, J lost 3 bases, and 6 bases stayed unmatched. These data also formed part of another study, on human thymus T cells. According to that study: The people who donated were healthy Finnish babies having corrective surgery for congenital heart defects. Resections from corrective heart surgery provided thymus tissue. Thymic and blood repertoires appeared to show biased V and J gene usage.

The TCR was taken from a boy less than two years old with a congenital heart defect. Sequenced material: thymocytes. The chain recombines TRBV10-3 with TRBJ2-1; 8 bases map to TRBD2. The CDR3 coding sequence is TGTGCCATCAGTACACACGGGAGGGACTACAATGAGCAGTTCTTC. Translated, it gives CAISTHGRDYNEQFF.